This TCR beta chain emerged from a study of blood T cell repertoires in COVID-19. CDR1 and CDR2 (germline): MNHEY, SVGAGI. V lost 4 bases and J 2 bases, leaving 5 bases between the germline ends. This CDR3 comprises 12 residues. The data were produced by immunoSEQ multiplex PCR, yet TCRdb's version contains in-frame clones alone and is incomplete. The sample holds under 250,000 clones; 65% to 85% are singletons and the top ten take around 5.9%. Sequencing was performed on peripheral blood. The V call is TRBV6-5, the J call TRBJ2-5, with no clear D. This receptor was taken from a human donor in a cohort sampled during active COVID-19. CDR3 sequence: CASSSKQETQYF. CDR3 in DNA: TGTGCCAGCAGTTCCAAACAAGAGACCCAGTACTTC.